Listed here are 14 T cell receptor beta chains from one sample, sequenced in a study of Ad26.COV2.S vaccination and SARS-CoV-2 variants. Described treatment: 15 to 20 received Ad26.COV2.S at low or high dose, single or two shots; 5 received placebo; per-sample allocation not given. Specimens were obtained on day 63 following the first vaccine or placebo injection. TCRdb keeps only in-frame clones here, not all; method: immunoSEQ multiplex PCR. Of more than 300,000 clones in the sample, around 89% were seen once. The specimen comprised peripheral blood, sampled in a trial of Ad26.COV2.S vaccine versus placebo. These receptors were obtained from a person between 18 and 59 years old who received the Ad26.COV2.S COVID-19 vaccine or a placebo.

This clone has only one observation. The chain has TRBV20-1 and TRBJ2-3; no clear D. CDR3 length equals 10 residues. Germline V CDR1 and CDR2: DFQATT, SNEGSKA (reference sequence). The ends were cut back, 4 bases at V and 4 bases at J, with 3 bases in the middle. This CDR3 is CSAKADTQYF. CDR3 bases: TGCAGTGCTAAAGCAGATACGCAGTATTTT.

The V gene is TRBV9, the J gene TRBJ2-7; D tentatively reads TRBD1 or TRBD2 (6 bases each). Per germline, CDR1 SGDLS and CDR2 YYNGEE. CDR3 length equals 14 residues. Trimming pared 0 bases from V and 3 bases from J, leaving 10 bases between. CDR3 residues: CASSVGGAGYEQYF. CDR3 nucleotide sequence: TGTGCCAGCAGCGTAGGGGGGGCTGGCTACGAGCAGTACTTC.

The chain employs TRBV7-8 and TRBJ2-6; D is undetermined. Per the germline V gene, CDR1 is SGHVS and CDR2 is FQNEAQ. V lost 5 bases, J lost 2 bases, and 10 bases lay in between. The CDR3 has 15 residues. As DNA, the CDR3 is TGTGCCAGCAGCCCAGACCGCCCTGGGGCCAACGTCCTGACTTTC. It yields the protein CASSPDRPGANVLTF. The entire variable domain, with the rest obtained from reference TRBV7-8 and TRBJ2-6, is as follows: GAGVSQSPRYKVAKRGQDVALRCDPISGHVSLFWYQQALGQGPEFLTYFQNEAQLDKSGLPSDRFFAERPEGSVSTLKIQRTQQEDSAVYLCASSPDRPGANVLTFGAGSRLTVL.

The rearrangement uses TRBV11-2 and TRBJ2-7; D possibly matches TRBD1 or TRBD2 (5 bases each). The CDR3 has 15 residues. V was shortened by 1 base and J by 6 bases, with 16 bases between the two germline ends. Germline V gives CDR1 SGHAT, CDR2 FQNNGV. For the CDR3, the DNA is TGTGCCAGCAGCTTAGCTCGGGGCCGAGGGTCCGAGCAGTACTTC. This encodes CASSLARGRGSEQYF.

This chain joins TRBV19 and TRBJ2-2, with D possibly TRBD1 on 6 matching bases. This CDR3 contains 15 residues. V was trimmed by 6 bases and J by 0 bases, leaving 11 bases between them. The V gene's germline CDR1 is LNHDA and CDR2 SQIVND (reference sequence). The CDR3 coding sequence is TGTGCCAGTAGGCTTGGACAGACGAACACCGGGGAGCTGTTTTTT. It yields the protein CASRLGQTNTGELFF.

A few counts support this clone. This same CDR3 is encoded by further DNA sequences in the sample. The chain links TRBV29-1 to TRBJ1-1, with D unresolved. The CDR3 is 11 residues long. The germline V gene encodes CDR1 SQVTM and CDR2 ANQGSEA. Trimming took off 4 bases at V and 1 base at J, with 4 bases between the two ends. This chain's CDR3 is CSVGENTEAFF. The CDR3, as DNA: TGCAGCGTTGGAGAGAACACTGAAGCTTTCTTT.

The V and J genes are TRBV30 and TRBJ2-3; 7 bases line up with TRBD2. The CDR3 covers 15 residues. Per the germline V gene, CDR1 is GTSNPN and CDR2 is SVGIG (reference sequence). Germline trimming cut 3 bases from V and 0 bases from J; bases unmatched to any gene: 6. CDR3: CAWSVAGYSTDTQYF. DNA of the CDR3: TGTGCCTGGAGCGTAGCGGGCTATAGCACAGATACGCAGTATTTT.

The gene calls are TRBV10-2 and TRBJ2-1; D gene uncertain. Trimming removed 11 bases at V and 7 bases at J, with 12 bases between. The CDR3 runs 11 residues. Germline CDR1 and CDR2: WSHSY and SAAADI. The chain's CDR3 is CASGTGNEQFF. The CDR3 nucleotides are TGCGCCTCTGGAACGGGTAATGAGCAGTTCTTC.

The CDR3 coding sequence is TGTGCCAGCAGTGTCCGACAGGGGGGAGCCAAAAACATTCAGTACTTC. Its translation is CASSVRQGGAKNIQYF. V gene TRBV6-2 or TRBV6-3 combines with J gene TRBJ2-4; 9 bases line up with TRBD1. CDR1 is MNHEY and CDR2 is SVGEGT in the germline V gene. V was pared by 5 bases and J by 0 bases, with 5 bases of the junction left unmatched. The length of the CDR3 is 16 residues.

The chain has TRBV18 and TRBJ2-6, with unresolved D. The V gene's germline CDR1 is KGHSH and CDR2 LQKENI. V lost 6 bases to trimming and J lost 2 bases, with 11 bases between them. The length of the CDR3 is 15 residues. Written as DNA, the CDR3 is TGTGCCAGCTCGAAGCTTGGGACTGGGGCCAACGTCCTGACTTTC. Translation gives CASSKLGTGANVLTF.

The chain has TRBV12-3 or TRBV12-4 and TRBJ1-1, with no clear D. The CDR3 contains 13 residues. Trimming pared 2 bases from V and 1 base from J, leaving 5 bases between. CDR3 amino acids: CASSLRENTEAFF. CDR3 nucleotides: TGTGCCAGCAGTTTAAGAGAGAACACTGAAGCTTTCTTT.

The rearrangement uses TRBV4-1 and TRBJ2-4; weak D call: TRBD2 (5 bases). This CDR3 comprises 16 residues. Trimming shortened V by 1 base and J by 9 bases, and 19 bases separated the two germline ends. Germline CDR1 is MGHRA and CDR2 is YSYEKL. CDR3 amino acids: CASSQAGSVAGFIQYF. The CDR3 bases are TGCGCCAGCAGCCAAGCCGGGTCGGTTGCGGGTTTCATTCAGTACTTC.

J is TRBJ2-2 and V is TRBV3-1 (or the pseudogene TRBV3-2); 8 bases fit TRBD1. The CDR3 covers 18 residues. From germline, CDR1 is LGHDT and CDR2 YNNKEL (reference sequence). V lost 2 bases to trimming and J lost 0 bases; unmatched junction nucleotides: 8. CDR3 sequence reads: CASSQWQGATTNTGELFF. The CDR3, as DNA: TGTGCCAGCAGCCAATGGCAGGGGGCTACAACGAACACCGGGGAGCTGTTTTTT.

The chain employs TRBV11-2 and TRBJ2-3, with D possibly TRBD2 on 7 matching bases. The CDR3 totals 16 residues. Trimming took off 5 bases at V and 5 bases at J, with 20 bases between the two ends. Germline lookup yields CDR1 SGHAT and CDR2 FQNNGV. DNA of the CDR3: TGTGCCAGCAGCACCCGAAGGGGGGCGGGAGTAGATACGCAGTATTTT. It translates to CASSTRRGAGVDTQYF.